The clone carrying this TCR beta chain has only a few counts. This entry belongs to a study of chemoradiotherapy in HPV16-positive cancers. Data came from immunoSEQ multiplex PCR; TCRdb stores just in-frame clones and leaves some out. The sample has more than 2,000 clones; almost 90% are singletons. The trim removed 2 bases at V and 9 bases at J, leaving 13 bases unmatched. The CDR3 runs 16 residues. CDR1 and CDR2 (germline): SGHTA, FQGNSA. The chain carries TRBV7-2 and TRBJ2-5; TRBD2 matches at 9 bases. The receptor's source is a human donor with HPV-associated anogenital cancer. Material: tumor tissue, obtained from a patient who underwent chemoradiotherapy. Here the CDR3 reads CASSLLAGAPSGAQYF. CDR3 nucleotide sequence: TGTGCCAGCAGCTTATTAGCGGGGGCCCCGTCGGGGGCCCAGTACTTC.